This T cell receptor beta chain is drawn from a study of cytomegalovirus exposure and HLA in healthy donors. Repertoires were generated with immunoSEQ multiplex PCR, while TCRdb's copy carries only in-frame clones and drops some. The profile covers under 250,000 clones, with around 86% appearing a single time and roughly 2% taken by the ten largest. Deletions cut 2 bases from V and 4 bases from J, with 15 bases between. Germline V gene lookup returns CDR1 MNHEY and CDR2 SVGAGI. The CDR3 has 15 residues. Material for sequencing was PBMCs. The chain carries TRBV6-5 and TRBJ2-7; D gene ambiguous. The TCR sequence derives from a woman aged 18-29 years in good health and CMV-seropositive. The chain's CDR3 is CASSYAVTPPYEQYF. The CDR3 DNA sequence: TGTGCCAGCAGTTACGCGGTGACCCCGCCGTACGAGCAGTACTTC.